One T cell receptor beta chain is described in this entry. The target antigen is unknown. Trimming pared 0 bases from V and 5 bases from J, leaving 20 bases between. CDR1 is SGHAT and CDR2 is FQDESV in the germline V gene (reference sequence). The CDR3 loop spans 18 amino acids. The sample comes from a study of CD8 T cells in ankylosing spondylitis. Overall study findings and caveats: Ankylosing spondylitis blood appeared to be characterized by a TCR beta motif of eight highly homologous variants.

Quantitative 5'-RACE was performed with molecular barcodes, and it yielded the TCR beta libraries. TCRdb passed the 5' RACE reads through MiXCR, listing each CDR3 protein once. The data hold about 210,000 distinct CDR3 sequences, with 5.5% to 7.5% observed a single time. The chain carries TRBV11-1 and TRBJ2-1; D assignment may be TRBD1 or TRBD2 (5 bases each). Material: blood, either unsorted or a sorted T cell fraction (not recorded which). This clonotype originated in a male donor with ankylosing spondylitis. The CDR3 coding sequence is TGTGCCAGCAGCTTAGCCCGGGACCCACGCGGGCCTAACAATGAGCAGTTCTTC. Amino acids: CASSLARDPRGPNNEQFF.